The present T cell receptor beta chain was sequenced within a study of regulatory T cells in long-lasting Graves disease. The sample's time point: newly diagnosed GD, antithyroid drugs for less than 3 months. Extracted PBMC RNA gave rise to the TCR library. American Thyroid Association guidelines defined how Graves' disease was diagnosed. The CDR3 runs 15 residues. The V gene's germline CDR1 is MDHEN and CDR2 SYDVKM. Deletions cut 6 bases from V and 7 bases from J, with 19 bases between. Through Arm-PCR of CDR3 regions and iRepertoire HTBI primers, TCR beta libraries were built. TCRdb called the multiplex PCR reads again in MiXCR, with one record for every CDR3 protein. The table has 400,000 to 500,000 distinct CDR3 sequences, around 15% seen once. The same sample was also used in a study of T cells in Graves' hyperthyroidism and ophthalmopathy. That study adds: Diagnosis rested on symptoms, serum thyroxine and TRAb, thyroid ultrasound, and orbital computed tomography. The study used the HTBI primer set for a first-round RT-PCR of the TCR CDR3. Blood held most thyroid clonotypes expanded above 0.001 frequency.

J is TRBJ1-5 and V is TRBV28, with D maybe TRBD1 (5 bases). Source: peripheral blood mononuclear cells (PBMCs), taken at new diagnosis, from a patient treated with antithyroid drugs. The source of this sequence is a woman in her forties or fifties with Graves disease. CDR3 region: CASSTPRQGVQPQHF. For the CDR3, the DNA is TGTGCCAGCAGCACTCCGCGACAAGGGGTCCAGCCCCAGCATTTT.